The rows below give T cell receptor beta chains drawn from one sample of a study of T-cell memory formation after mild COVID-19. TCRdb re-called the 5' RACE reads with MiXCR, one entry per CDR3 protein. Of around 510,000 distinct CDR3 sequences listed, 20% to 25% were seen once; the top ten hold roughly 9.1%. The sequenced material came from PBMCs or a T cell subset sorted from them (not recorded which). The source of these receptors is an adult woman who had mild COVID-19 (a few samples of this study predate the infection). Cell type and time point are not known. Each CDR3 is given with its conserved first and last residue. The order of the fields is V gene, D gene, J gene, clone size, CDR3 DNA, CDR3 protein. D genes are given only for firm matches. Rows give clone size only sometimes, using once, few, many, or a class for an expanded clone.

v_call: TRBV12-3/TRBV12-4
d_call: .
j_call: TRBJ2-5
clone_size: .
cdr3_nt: TGTGCCAGCAGTTCGTACCAGGGAGGGACCCAGTACTTC
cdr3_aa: CASSSYQGGTQYF

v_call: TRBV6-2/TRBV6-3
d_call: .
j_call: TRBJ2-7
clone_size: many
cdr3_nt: TGTGCCAGCAGTTTCACCGACAGCTACGAGCAGTACTTC
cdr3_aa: CASSFTDSYEQYF

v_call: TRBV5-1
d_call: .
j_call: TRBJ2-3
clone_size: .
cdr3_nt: TGCGCCAGCAGCTTGGAGGTCGCAGATACGCAGTATTTT
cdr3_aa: CASSLEVADTQYF

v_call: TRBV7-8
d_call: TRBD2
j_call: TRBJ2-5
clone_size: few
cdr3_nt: TGTGCCAGCAGCCTATACAAGCGGGAGGGCCGACTAGAGACCCAGTACTTC
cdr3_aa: CASSLYKREGRLETQYF

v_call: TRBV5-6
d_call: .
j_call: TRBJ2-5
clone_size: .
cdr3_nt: TGTGCCAGCAGCTACAGAGGAGGGGAGGTGACCCAGTACTTC
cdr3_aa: CASSYRGGEVTQYF

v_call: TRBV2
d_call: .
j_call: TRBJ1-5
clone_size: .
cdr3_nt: TGTGCCAGCAGATCCCAGGGATCTAGCAATCAGCCCCAGCATTTT
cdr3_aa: CASRSQGSSNQPQHF

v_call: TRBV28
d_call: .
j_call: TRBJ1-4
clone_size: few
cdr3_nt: TGTGCCAGCAGCACCGGTATTCGAGCAGCTGGGGGAAAACTGTTTTTT
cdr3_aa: CASSTGIRAAGGKLFF

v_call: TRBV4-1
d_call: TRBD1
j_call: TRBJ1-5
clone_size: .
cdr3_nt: TGCGCCAGCAGCCGGACAGGGGGCGGGCCCCAGCATTTT
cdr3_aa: CASSRTGGGPQHF

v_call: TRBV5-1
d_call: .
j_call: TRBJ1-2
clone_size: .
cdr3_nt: TGTGCCAGCAGCTTAGGGCGCTTCTATGGCTACACCTTC
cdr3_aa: CASSLGRFYGYTF

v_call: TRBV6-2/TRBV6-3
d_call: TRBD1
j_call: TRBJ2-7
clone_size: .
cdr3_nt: TGTGCCAGCAGTTACACCCCACTAGACAGGGCCGGACGATACGAGCAGTACTTC
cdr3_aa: CASSYTPLDRAGRYEQYF

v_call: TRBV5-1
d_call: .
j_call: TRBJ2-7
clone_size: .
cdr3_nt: TGCGCCAGCAGCTTGGAGTACAGCTCCTACGAGCAGTACTTC
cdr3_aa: CASSLEYSSYEQYF

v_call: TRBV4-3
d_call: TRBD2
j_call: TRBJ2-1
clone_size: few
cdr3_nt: TGCGCCAGCAGCCAAGTACAACTAGCGGGAGGGCCGGGTAATGAGCAGTTCTTC
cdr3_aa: CASSQVQLAGGPGNEQFF

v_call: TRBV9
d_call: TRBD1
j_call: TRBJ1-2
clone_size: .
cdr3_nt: TGTGCCAGCAGCGTCCTCGGACAGGGTGATGGCTACACCTTC
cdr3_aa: CASSVLGQGDGYTF